Listed below are T cell receptor beta chains from one sample, sequenced in a study of blood T cell repertoires in COVID-19. The method was immunoSEQ multiplex PCR; TCRdb's version includes in-frame clones alone and lacks a portion of them. Here the sample spans around 200,000 clones, approximately 90% being singletons. The source material was peripheral blood. The source of these receptors is a woman between 18 and 30 years old who had recovered from COVID-19. Both conserved end residues are part of each CDR3. The order of the fields is J gene, D gene, V gene, clone size, CDR3 protein, CDR3 DNA. D genes are given only for firm matches. Clone size is stated in some rows and not others, as once, few, many or a class when expanded.

TRBJ1-4,.,TRBV2,.,CASRWSQGPEEKLFF,TGTGCCAGCCGGTGGAGTCAGGGGCCCGAGGAAAAACTGTTTTTT
TRBJ2-1,TRBD1,TRBV18,.,CASSSQGQGGEQFF,TGTGCCAGCTCATCACAAGGACAGGGCGGTGAGCAGTTCTTC
TRBJ2-2,TRBD1,TRBV24-1,.,CATSDSPGTGDTGELFF,TGTGCCACCAGTGATTCTCCCGGGACAGGGGACACCGGGGAGCTGTTTTTT
TRBJ1-2,.,TRBV4-1,.,CASSQDPGGQGLRNGYTF,TGCGCCAGCAGCCAAGATCCCGGGGGGCAGGGGTTAAGGAATGGCTACACCTTC
TRBJ2-1,TRBD2,TRBV19,.,CASSRLAGIYNEQFF,TGTGCCAGTAGTAGACTAGCGGGAATCTACAATGAGCAGTTCTTC
TRBJ1-5,.,TRBV7-2,.,CASSLVRQPQHF,TGTGCCAGCAGCTTAGTCCGGCAGCCCCAGCATTTT
TRBJ1-5,.,TRBV5-1,.,CASSFSSNQPQHF,TGCGCCAGCAGCTTCAGTAGCAATCAGCCCCAGCATTTT
TRBJ2-5,.,TRBV19,.,CASSTSRWARAETQYF,TGTGCCAGTAGTACATCTAGGTGGGCGCGGGCAGAGACCCAGTACTTC
TRBJ2-3,TRBD1,TRBV6-5,.,CASRRQGPDTQYF,TGTGCCAGCAGAAGACAGGGACCAGATACGCAGTATTTT
TRBJ2-3,TRBD1,TRBV6-6,.,CASRPGTAATDTQYF,TGTGCCAGCAGACCCGGGACAGCCGCCACAGATACGCAGTATTTT
TRBJ2-3,.,TRBV20-1,.,CSAHRGDTQYF,TGCAGTGCCCACCGAGGGGATACGCAGTATTTT
TRBJ2-2,.,TRBV21-1,once,CASSVWTGLATDANTGELFF,TGTGCCAGCAGCGTATGGACAGGTCTTGCTACCGACGCGAACACCGGGGAGCTGTTTTTT
TRBJ2-1,.,TRBV6-5,.,CASSYEAGNSYNEQFF,TGTGCCAGCAGTTACGAAGCGGGCAATTCCTACAATGAGCAGTTCTTC
TRBJ2-3,.,TRBV11-2,.,CASSLLRGPDTQYF,TGTGCCAGCAGCTTGTTACGAGGGCCAGATACGCAGTATTTT
TRBJ1-1,TRBD1,TRBV29-1,.,CSVGGQGGVTEAFF,TGCAGCGTTGGGGGACAGGGAGGAGTGACTGAAGCTTTCTTT
TRBJ2-1,.,TRBV20-1,.,CSASLVNEQFF,TGCAGTGCCAGCCTAGTCAATGAGCAGTTCTTC
TRBJ2-5,.,TRBV7-2,.,CASSLMRETQYF,TGTGCCAGCAGCTTAATGAGAGAGACCCAGTACTTC
TRBJ1-1,.,TRBV5-1,once,CASSLVGGGPEAFF,TGCGCCAGCAGCTTGGTGGGCGGGGGGCCTGAAGCTTTCTTT
TRBJ1-5,.,TRBV7-8,.,CASSLQVNQPQHF,TGTGCCAGCAGCCTACAGGTAAATCAGCCCCAGCATTTT
TRBJ2-1,.,TRBV10-3,.,CAISESKLAYNEQFF,TGTGCCATCAGTGAGTCAAAACTAGCCTACAATGAGCAGTTCTTC
TRBJ2-1,TRBD1,TRBV15,.,CATSRGQGDYNEQFF,TGTGCCACCAGCAGAGGACAGGGGGACTACAATGAGCAGTTCTTC
TRBJ1-2,.,TRBV7-8,.,CASSWGVRAGYTF,TGTGCCAGCAGCTGGGGGGTAAGGGCTGGCTACACCTTC
TRBJ2-5,.,TRBV20-1,.,CSAGAETQYF,TGCAGTGCTGGGGCTGAGACCCAGTACTTC
TRBJ2-7,TRBD2,TRBV4-3,.,CASSQALAGYEQYF,TGCGCCAGCAGCCAAGCACTAGCGGGCTACGAGCAGTACTTC
TRBJ2-1,.,TRBV6-2/TRBV6-3,.,CASSYDLAGNEQFF,TGTGCCAGCAGTTACGACTTGGCGGGCAATGAGCAGTTCTTC
TRBJ1-2,TRBD1,TRBV7-2,.,CASSLASRTGDYGYTF,TGTGCCAGCAGCTTAGCTTCCCGGACAGGGGACTATGGCTACACCTTC
TRBJ1-4,TRBD1,TRBV2,.,CASSATGGTNEKLFF,TGTGCCAGCAGTGCGACAGGGGGAACTAATGAAAAACTGTTTTTT
TRBJ2-5,.,TRBV4-1,.,CASSPQGSVQETQYF,TGCGCCAGCAGCCCCCAGGGGTCGGTACAAGAGACCCAGTACTTC
TRBJ1-4,.,TRBV5-4,.,CASSLGDSGQGRRKLFF,TGTGCCAGCAGCTTGGGGGACTCAGGGCAGGGACGACGAAAACTGTTTTTT
TRBJ2-6,.,TRBV29-1,.,CSVEHSGANVLTF,TGCAGCGTCGAGCACTCTGGGGCCAACGTCCTGACTTTC
TRBJ1-1,TRBD1,TRBV27,.,CATQRQGNTEAFF,TGTGCCACCCAAAGACAGGGGAACACTGAAGCTTTCTTT
TRBJ2-7,TRBD1,TRBV19,.,CASRIPDRVDAQYF,TGTGCCAGTAGGATACCGGACAGGGTCGACGCGCAGTACTTC